This T cell receptor beta chain was captured by sequencing in a study of cytomegalovirus exposure and HLA in healthy donors. With 8 bases removed from V and 0 bases from J, the gap between germline ends came to 7 bases. Per germline, CDR1 GTSNPN and CDR2 SVGIG (reference sequence). The CDR3 runs 12 residues. The PCR made use of 60 Vbeta and 13 Jbeta primers. Libraries were prepared by immunoSEQ multiplex PCR; TCRdb keeps only in-frame clonotypes and omits some of them. The sample has about 110,000 clones, 82% seen once. This chain links TRBV30 with TRBJ1-4; D remains unclear. This sequence originates from a man younger than 40 in good health and CMV-seropositive. The sequencing sample was made of PBMCs. The DNA of the CDR3 is TGTGCCCAAAGCTCAACTAATGAAAAACTGTTTTTT. It codes for CAQSSTNEKLFF. The complete variable domain, with remaining parts taken from reference TRBV30 and TRBJ1-4, reads SQTIHQWPATLVQPVGSPLSLECTVEGTSNPNLYWYRQAAGRGLQLLFYSVGIGQISSEVPQNLSASRPQDRQFILSSKKLLLSDSGFYLCAQSSTNEKLFFGSGTQLSVL.